A selection of T cell receptor beta chains follows, all from one sample in a study of Graves' ophthalmopathy and Graves' hyperthyroidism. TCRdb itself ran the multiplex PCR reads through MiXCR, one entry per CDR3 protein. The sample has 200,000 to 300,000 distinct CDR3 sequences, around 45% seen once. The sequencing input was peripheral blood. The origin of the receptors is an adult man with Graves' ophthalmopathy. CDR3s include the opening cysteine and the closing phenylalanine or tryptophan. The D gene is left open where the match is weak. Expanded clones are given a class, and other clones once, few, many or no size at all.

11,TRBV6-6,few,.,TRBJ1-1,CASRWVTEAFF,TGTGCCAGCAGGTGGGTCACTGAAGCTTTCTTT
12,TRBV10-3,.,.,TRBJ2-7,CATGETSYEQYF,TGTGCCACAGGGGAAACCTCCTACGAGCAGTACTTC
14,TRBV5-1,.,TRBD1,TRBJ2-7,CASSHGQGAYEQYF,TGCGCCAGCAGCCACGGACAGGGGGCATACGAGCAGTACTTC
15,TRBV24-1,.,TRBD1,TRBJ2-7,CATSDWGQEGNEQYF,TGTGCCACCAGTGATTGGGGACAGGAGGGCAACGAGCAGTACTTC
15,TRBV25-1,many,.,TRBJ2-7,CASSESQGPDYEQYF,TGTGCCAGCAGTGAATCCCAGGGTCCGGATTACGAGCAGTACTTC
15,TRBV2,.,.,TRBJ2-7,CASSSGLSRYYEQYF,TGTGCCAGCAGTTCAGGACTCTCCCGCTACTACGAGCAGTACTTC
14,TRBV20-1,.,.,TRBJ2-7,CSAYSGPNPYEQYF,TGCAGTGCGTACTCAGGTCCTAATCCCTACGAGCAGTACTTC
16,TRBV25-1,many,.,TRBJ2-5,CASSPQEGFAQETQYF,TGTGCCAGCAGTCCCCAAGAGGGGTTCGCACAAGAGACCCAGTACTTC
16,TRBV2,many,TRBD1,TRBJ1-1,CASSEAGGQGRTEAFF,TGTGCCAGCAGTGAAGCGGGAGGACAGGGGCGCACTGAAGCTTTCTTT
14,TRBV10-2,few,TRBD2,TRBJ2-2,CAIRLAANTGELFF,TGCGCCATTAGACTAGCGGCGAACACCGGGGAGCTGTTTTTT
15,TRBV4-1,once,TRBD1,TRBJ2-5,CASSANRGSQETQYF,TGCGCCAGCAGTGCGAACAGGGGTTCTCAAGAGACCCAGTACTTC
15,TRBV15,.,TRBD1,TRBJ2-2,CATSRDKGQAGELFF,TGTGCCACCAGCAGAGATAAGGGACAGGCCGGGGAGCTGTTTTTT
18,TRBV5-1,.,.,TRBJ1-4,CASSPRGKGVATNEKLFF,TGCGCCAGCAGCCCCCGGGGGAAGGGAGTGGCAACTAATGAAAAACTGTTTTTT
15,TRBV2,many,TRBD2,TRBJ2-5,CASSLAGASRETQYF,TGTGCCAGCAGTTTAGCGGGGGCCTCCCGAGAGACCCAGTACTTC
14,TRBV11-1,.,.,TRBJ2-5,CASSRVADQETQYF,TGTGCCAGCAGCCGAGTGGCTGATCAAGAGACCCAGTACTTC
13,TRBV5-4,.,.,TRBJ1-2,CASSQPGTYGYTF,TGTGCCAGCAGTCAGCCGGGAACCTATGGCTACACCTTC
14,TRBV29-1,.,TRBD1,TRBJ2-7,CSAATGGFSYEQYF,TGCAGCGCCGCAACAGGGGGCTTCTCCTACGAGCAGTACTTC
13,TRBV7-2,.,.,TRBJ2-7,CASSPGGSGEQYF,TGTGCCAGCAGCCCAGGGGGGAGCGGGGAGCAGTACTTC
12,TRBV19,.,.,TRBJ1-5,CASRHVGQPQHF,TGTGCCAGTAGGCACGTAGGGCAGCCCCAGCATTTT
12,TRBV29-1,.,.,TRBJ2-5,CSVDIQEETQYF,TGCAGCGTTGATATACAAGAGGAGACCCAGTACTTC
13,TRBV9,once,.,TRBJ1-5,CASSVAPNQPQHF,TGTGCCAGCAGCGTAGCCCCAAATCAGCCCCAGCATTTT
13,TRBV10-1,.,.,TRBJ1-5,CASSESKNQPQHF,TGCGCCAGCAGTGAGTCAAAGAATCAGCCCCAGCATTTT
14,TRBV7-2,many,.,TRBJ1-5,CASSLGQTNQPQHF,TGTGCCAGCAGCTTAGGACAGACCAATCAGCCCCAGCATTTT
15,TRBV10-2,.,.,TRBJ2-7,CASSLLSGFSYGQYF,TGCGCCAGCAGCCTATTAAGCGGATTTTCCTACGGGCAGTACTTC
15,TRBV20-1,.,TRBD1,TRBJ2-5,CSASNWGTEKETQYF,TGCAGTGCCTCAAATTGGGGGACAGAAAAAGAGACCCAGTACTTC
15,TRBV12-3/TRBV12-4,.,TRBD1,TRBJ1-2,CASRSTGTGYYGYTF,TGTGCCAGCAGGTCTACCGGGACAGGGTACTATGGCTACACCTTC
14,TRBV7-2,.,.,TRBJ2-2,CASSLEPVTGELFF,TGTGCCAGCAGCTTAGAGCCAGTCACCGGGGAGCTGTTTTTT
14,TRBV5-1,few,TRBD1,TRBJ1-5,CASSSGQVNQPQHF,TGCGCCAGCAGCTCAGGACAGGTAAATCAGCCCCAGCATTTT
15,TRBV2,few,TRBD2,TRBJ2-5,CASTGLAGTQETQYF,TGTGCCAGCACTGGACTAGCGGGGACCCAAGAGACCCAGTACTTC
18,TRBV10-3,.,.,TRBJ2-6,CAIEPAQGVLSGANVLTF,TGTGCCATAGAACCGGCACAGGGAGTTTTGTCTGGCGCCAACGTCCTGACTTTC
17,TRBV7-7,.,.,TRBJ2-7,CASSLKRGAVSTYEQYF,TGTGCTAGCAGCTTAAAGAGGGGGGCCGTATCAACCTACGAGCAGTACTTC
12,TRBV7-9,few,.,TRBJ2-2,CASSTDYGELFF,TGTGCCAGCAGCACTGACTACGGGGAGCTGTTTTTT
16,TRBV7-2,.,TRBD1,TRBJ2-6,CASSPEGASGANVLTF,TGTGCCAGCAGTCCCGAGGGGGCCTCTGGGGCCAACGTCCTGACTTTC
13,TRBV10-3,many,.,TRBJ1-5,CAISESGGQPQHF,TGTGCCATCAGTGAGTCGGGGGGTCAGCCCCAGCATTTT
16,TRBV15,few,TRBD1,TRBJ2-5,CATSSPRQGAGETQYF,TGTGCCACCAGCAGTCCCCGACAGGGGGCCGGAGAGACCCAGTACTTC
15,TRBV2,.,.,TRBJ1-1,CASSSRQAVNTEAFF,TGTGCCAGCAGTTCCAGACAGGCGGTGAACACTGAAGCTTTCTTT
15,TRBV7-9,.,TRBD1,TRBJ2-7,CASRPDRGRPYEQYF,TGTGCCAGCAGACCGGACAGGGGGCGCCCCTACGAGCAGTACTTC
14,TRBV7-9,.,TRBD2,TRBJ2-5,CASSLTSGEETQYF,TGTGCCAGCAGCTTAACTAGCGGGGAGGAGACCCAGTACTTC
15,TRBV7-2,.,TRBD2,TRBJ2-5,CASSLAGGIGETQYF,TGTGCCAGCAGCTTAGCGGGGGGGATCGGGGAGACCCAGTACTTC
16,TRBV7-2,.,TRBD1,TRBJ2-5,CASNTRKGAPGETQYF,TGTGCCAGCAACACGAGAAAGGGGGCGCCGGGAGAGACCCAGTACTTC
15,TRBV7-9,.,TRBD1,TRBJ2-5,CASATGASGRETQYF,TGTGCCAGCGCGACAGGGGCGTCGGGGAGAGAGACCCAGTACTTC